This TCR beta chain was sequenced in a study of cytomegalovirus exposure and HLA in healthy donors. PCR employed 60 Vbeta and 13 Jbeta primers. Original handling: Among the unique TCR beta chains that a later analysis counted, 70 million to 85 million in all, roughly 11 million were shared. The assay was immunoSEQ multiplex PCR, and TCRdb's table has in-frame clones only and misses some. V and J calls and clone size are as listed in that table; D and trimming were resolved from the DNA. The sample records under 120,000 clones, 70% being singletons. Findings and limits, study-wide: Per a later analysis, about 17,000 TCR beta sequences showed association with HLA alleles at 0.05 false discovery rate.

Note on this clone: The antigen remains undetermined. The sample has other DNA sequences that encode this CDR3 too.

The CDR3 totals 13 residues. The V gene's germline CDR1 is WSHSY and CDR2 SAAADI. V trimming: 5 bases; J trimming: 4 bases; junction bases outside the gene matches: 3. The chain combines TRBV10-2 with TRBJ2-5, with TRBD2 identical over 8 bases. The clonotype originates from a man aged 35-49 years in good health and CMV-seropositive. Sequencing was carried out using PBMCs. The CDR3 bases are TGCGCCAGCAGTACGGGGGGGGGAGAGACCCAGTACTTC. Protein sequence: CASSTGGGETQYF.